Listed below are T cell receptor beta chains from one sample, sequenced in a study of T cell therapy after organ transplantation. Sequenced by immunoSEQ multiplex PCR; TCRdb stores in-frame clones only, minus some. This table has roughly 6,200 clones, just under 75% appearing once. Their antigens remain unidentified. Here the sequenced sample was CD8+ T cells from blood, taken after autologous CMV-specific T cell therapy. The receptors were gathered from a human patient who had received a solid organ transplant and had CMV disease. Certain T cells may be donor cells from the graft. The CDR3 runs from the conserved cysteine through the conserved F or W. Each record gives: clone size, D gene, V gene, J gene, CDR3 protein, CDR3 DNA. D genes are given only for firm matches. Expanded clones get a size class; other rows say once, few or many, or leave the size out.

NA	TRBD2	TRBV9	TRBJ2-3	CASSLSGLATDTQYF	TGTGCCAGCAGCCTTTCGGGACTAGCTACAGATACGCAGTATTTT
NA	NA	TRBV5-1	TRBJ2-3	CASSLAGNTDTQYF	TGCGCCAGCAGCTTGGCGGGGAACACAGATACGCAGTATTTT
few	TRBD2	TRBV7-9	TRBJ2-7	CASSLVFGTSGRDYEQYF	TGTGCCAGCAGCTTAGTATTTGGGACTAGCGGGAGGGATTACGAGCAGTACTTC
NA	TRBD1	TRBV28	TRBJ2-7	CASSFRDRGGLSFYEQYF	TGTGCCAGCAGTTTCCGGGACAGGGGAGGGTTATCATTCTACGAGCAGTACTTC
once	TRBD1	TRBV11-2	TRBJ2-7	CASSLVLGTGGFEQYF	TGTGCCAGCAGCTTAGTTCTGGGGACAGGGGGCTTCGAGCAGTACTTC
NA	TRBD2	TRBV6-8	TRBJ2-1	CASNGLAGDNEQFF	TGTGCCAGCAACGGACTAGCGGGAGATAATGAGCAGTTCTTC
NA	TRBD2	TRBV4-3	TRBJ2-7	CASSQDISGGSYEQYF	TGCGCCAGCAGCCAAGACATATCGGGGGGCTCCTACGAGCAGTACTTC
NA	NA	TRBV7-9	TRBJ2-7	CASSQRGYEQYF	TGTGCCAGCAGCCAAAGGGGCTACGAGCAGTACTTC
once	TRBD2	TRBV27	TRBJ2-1	CASSLREVYNEQFF	TGTGCCAGCTCTCTGCGGGAGGTTTACAATGAGCAGTTCTTC
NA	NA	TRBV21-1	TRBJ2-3	CASSNMGHCTDTQYF	TGTGCCAGCAGCAATATGGGACACTGCACAGATACGCAGTATTTT
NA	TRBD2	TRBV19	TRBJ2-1	CASSIGTLAGVKEQFF	TGTGCCAGTAGTATAGGAACTCTAGCGGGAGTCAAGGAGCAGTTCTTC
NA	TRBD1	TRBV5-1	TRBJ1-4	CASKQGTVGNEKLFF	TGCGCCAGCAAACAGGGGACAGTCGGGAATGAAAAACTGTTTTTT
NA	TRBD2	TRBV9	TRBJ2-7	CASSAASGRGYEQYF	TGTGCCAGCAGCGCCGCCAGCGGGAGGGGATACGAGCAGTACTTC
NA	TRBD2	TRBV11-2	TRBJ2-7	CASSFTGLAYEQYF	TGTGCCAGCAGCTTTACGGGACTAGCCTACGAGCAGTACTTC
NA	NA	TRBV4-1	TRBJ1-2	CASSQVRVGRGYTF	TGCGCCAGCAGCCAAGTGAGGGTAGGAAGAGGCTACACCTTC
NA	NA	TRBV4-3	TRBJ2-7	CASSQGYGFPYEQYF	TGCGCCAGCAGCCAAGGGTACGGTTTCCCCTACGAGCAGTACTTC
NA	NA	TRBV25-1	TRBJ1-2	CASSEYEEVYGYTF	TGTGCCAGCAGTGAATATGAGGAAGTCTATGGCTACACCTTC
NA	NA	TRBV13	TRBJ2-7	CASSSRRTASYEQYF	TGTGCCAGCAGCTCGAGGCGGACGGCTTCCTACGAGCAGTACTTC
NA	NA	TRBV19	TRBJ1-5	CASKAGGYSNQPQHF	TGTGCCAGTAAAGCCGGAGGCTATAGCAATCAGCCCCAGCATTTT
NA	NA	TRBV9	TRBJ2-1	CASSVEWNEQFF	TGTGCCAGCAGCGTAGAGTGGAATGAGCAGTTCTTC
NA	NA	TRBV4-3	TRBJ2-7	CASSPLQGSYEQYF	TGCGCCAGCAGCCCCCTACAGGGTTCCTACGAGCAGTACTTC
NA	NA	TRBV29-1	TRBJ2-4	CSVGRWWAKNIQYF	TGCAGCGTTGGAAGGTGGTGGGCCAAAAACATTCAGTACTTC
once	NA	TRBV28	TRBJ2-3	CASSQRSRSDTQYF	TGTGCCAGCAGCCAAAGGTCCCGTTCAGATACGCAGTATTTT
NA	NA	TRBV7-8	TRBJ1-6	CASSQQGSYSPLHF	TGTGCCAGCAGTCAGCAGGGCAGTTATTCACCCCTCCACTTT
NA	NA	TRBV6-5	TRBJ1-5	CASSSAANQPQHF	TGTGCCAGCAGCTCGGCGGCCAATCAGCCCCAGCATTTT
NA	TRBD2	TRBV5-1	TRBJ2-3	CASSLAGLAGADTQYF	TGCGCCAGCAGCTTGGCTGGGCTAGCGGGAGCAGATACGCAGTATTTT
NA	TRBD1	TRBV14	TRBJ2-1	CASSHRTGGNEQFF	TGTGCCAGCAGCCACCGGACAGGGGGGAATGAGCAGTTCTTC
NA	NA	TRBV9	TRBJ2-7	CASSATLGLSSYEQYF	TGTGCCAGCAGCGCCACGTTGGGCCTCAGCTCCTACGAGCAGTACTTC
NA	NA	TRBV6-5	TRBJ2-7	CASSSTYSHEQYF	TGTGCCAGCAGTTCCACATACTCCCACGAGCAGTACTTC
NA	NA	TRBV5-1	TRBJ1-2	CASSSYRDGYTF	TGCGCCAGCAGCTCCTACAGGGACGGCTACACCTTC
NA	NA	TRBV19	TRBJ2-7	CASSIGLDREQYF	TGTGCCAGTAGTATAGGCCTGGATCGGGAGCAGTACTTC
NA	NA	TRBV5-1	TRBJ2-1	CASSPGAGNEQFF	TGCGCCAGCAGTCCAGGGGCAGGCAATGAGCAGTTCTTC
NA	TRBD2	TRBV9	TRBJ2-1	CASSHPLRESTSGAAYNEQFF	TGTGCCAGCAGCCACCCCCTCCGGGAGTCGACTAGCGGGGCAGCCTACAATGAGCAGTTCTTC
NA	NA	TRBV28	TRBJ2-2	CASSFGGTGREFTGELFF	TGTGCCAGCAGTTTCGGGGGGACAGGTAGAGAATTCACCGGGGAGCTGTTTTTT
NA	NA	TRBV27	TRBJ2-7	CASRVPGGLGYEQYF	TGTGCCAGCAGGGTACCAGGCGGACTGGGGTACGAGCAGTACTTC